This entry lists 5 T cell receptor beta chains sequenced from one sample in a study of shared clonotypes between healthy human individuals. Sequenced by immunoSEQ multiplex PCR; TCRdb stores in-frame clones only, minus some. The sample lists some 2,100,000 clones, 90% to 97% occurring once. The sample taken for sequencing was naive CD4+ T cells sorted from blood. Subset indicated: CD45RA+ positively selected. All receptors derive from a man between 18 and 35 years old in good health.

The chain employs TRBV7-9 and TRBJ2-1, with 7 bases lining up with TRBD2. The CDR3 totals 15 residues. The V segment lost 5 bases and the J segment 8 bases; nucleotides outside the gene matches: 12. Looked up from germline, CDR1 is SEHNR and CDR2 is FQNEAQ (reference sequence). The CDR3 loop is CASSRPAGGSDEQFF. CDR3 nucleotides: TGTGCCAGCAGCCGGCCAGCCGGGGGGTCGGATGAGCAGTTCTTC.

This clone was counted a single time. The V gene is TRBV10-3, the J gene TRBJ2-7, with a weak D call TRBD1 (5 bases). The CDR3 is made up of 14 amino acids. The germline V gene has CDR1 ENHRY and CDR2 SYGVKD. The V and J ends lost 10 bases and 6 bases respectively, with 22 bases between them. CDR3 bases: TGTGCCAGTGTAAAGACAGAGGCCGGTGGCGAGCAGTACTTC. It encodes CASVKTEAGGEQYF.

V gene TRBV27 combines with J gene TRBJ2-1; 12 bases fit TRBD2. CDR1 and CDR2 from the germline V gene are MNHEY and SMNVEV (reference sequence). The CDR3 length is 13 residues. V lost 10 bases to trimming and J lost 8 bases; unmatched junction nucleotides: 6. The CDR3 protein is CATRLAGVYEQFF. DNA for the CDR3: TGTGCCACACGACTAGCGGGAGTCTATGAGCAGTTCTTC.

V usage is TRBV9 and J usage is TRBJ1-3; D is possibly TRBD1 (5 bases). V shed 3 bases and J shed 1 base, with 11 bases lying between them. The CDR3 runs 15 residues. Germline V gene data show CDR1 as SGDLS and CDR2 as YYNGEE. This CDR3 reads CASSAYTGSGNTIYF. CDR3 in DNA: TGTGCCAGCAGCGCCTATACAGGTTCTGGAAACACCATATATTTT.

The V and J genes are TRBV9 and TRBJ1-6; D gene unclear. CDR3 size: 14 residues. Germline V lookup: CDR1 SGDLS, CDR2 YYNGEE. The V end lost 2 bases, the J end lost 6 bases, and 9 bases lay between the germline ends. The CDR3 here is CASSVDPSNSPLHF. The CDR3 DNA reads TGTGCCAGCAGCGTGGACCCCTCTAATTCACCCCTCCACTTT.